This record concerns one T cell receptor beta chain sequence. Losses at the gene ends were 2 bases for V and 7 bases for J; bases not matched to a gene: 4. The CDR3 sequence is 16 residues long. Looked up from germline, CDR1 is WNHNN and CDR2 is SYGVQD (reference sequence). Amplification used 60 Vbeta primers and 13 Jbeta primers. Data came from immunoSEQ multiplex PCR; TCRdb stores just in-frame clones and leaves some out. The sample carries about 120,000 clones, roughly 14% recorded once. The data were obtained in a study of cytomegalovirus exposure and HLA in healthy donors. The TCR originated in a woman aged 18-35 years in good health and CMV-seronegative. The sample taken for sequencing was PBMCs. The rearrangement uses TRBV10-1 and TRBJ2-1; 14 bases agree with TRBD2. CDR3 region: CASSEPGTSGSNEQFF. The CDR3 nucleotides are TGCGCCAGCAGTGAGCCCGGGACTAGCGGGAGTAATGAGCAGTTCTTC.